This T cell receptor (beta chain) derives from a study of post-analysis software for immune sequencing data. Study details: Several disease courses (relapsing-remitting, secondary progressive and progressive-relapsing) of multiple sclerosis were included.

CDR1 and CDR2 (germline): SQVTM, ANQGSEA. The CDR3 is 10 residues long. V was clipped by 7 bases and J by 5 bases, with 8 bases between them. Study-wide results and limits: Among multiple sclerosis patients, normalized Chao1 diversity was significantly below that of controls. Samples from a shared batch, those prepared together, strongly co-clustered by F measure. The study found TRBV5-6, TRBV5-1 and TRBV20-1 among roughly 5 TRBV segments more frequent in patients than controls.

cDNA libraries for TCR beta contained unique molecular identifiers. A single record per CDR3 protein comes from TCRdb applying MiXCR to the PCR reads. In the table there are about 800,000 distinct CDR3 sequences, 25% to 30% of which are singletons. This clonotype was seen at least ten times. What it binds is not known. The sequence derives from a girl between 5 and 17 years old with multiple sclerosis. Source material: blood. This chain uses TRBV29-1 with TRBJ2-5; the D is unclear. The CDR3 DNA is TGCAGCGCCGGAGAGGAGACCCAGTACTTC. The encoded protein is CSAGEETQYF.